The 3 T cell receptor beta chains presented below share a single source sample, sequenced in a study of sequential checkpoint blockade in melanoma. This table comes from immunoSEQ multiplex PCR, and its TCRdb copy is limited to in-frame clones, with some not included. The data hold tens of thousands of clones, with roughly nine tenths observed a single time. As to treatment: randomized to nivolumab then ipilimumab (arm A) or the reverse (arm B). Sequencing was performed on CD8+ T cells sorted from blood (inferred from file names), taken from a patient given nivolumab and ipilimumab in sequence. These receptors were taken from a human donor with melanoma.

The chain joins TRBV19 to TRBJ1-2, with no clear D. Germline V gene sequence: CDR1 LNHDA, CDR2 SQIVND (reference sequence). The CDR3 extends over 15 amino acids. V was clipped by 8 bases and J by 7 bases, with 23 bases between them. The CDR3: CASVVFSGWAGGYTF. The CDR3 DNA reads as TGTGCCAGTGTGGTCTTCTCCGGTTGGGCGGGTGGCTACACCTTC. The complete variable domain, with remaining parts taken from reference TRBV19 and TRBJ1-2, reads DGGITQSPKYLFRKEGQNVTLSCEQNLNHDAMYWYRQDPGQGLRLIYYSQIVNDFQKGDIAEGYSVSREKKESFPLTVTSAQKNPTAFYLCASVVFSGWAGGYTFGSGTRLTVV.

This rearrangement joins TRBV13 to TRBJ2-7; 9 positions match TRBD1. V lost 5 bases to trimming and J lost 2 bases; unmatched junction nucleotides: 4. CDR1 is PRHDT, CDR2 FYEKMQ, per germline (reference sequence). CDR3 size: 14 residues. The CDR3 protein is CASSTRQGAYEQYV. In nucleotides, the CDR3 is TGTGCCAGCAGCACCCGACAGGGGGCCTACGAGCAGTACGTC.

This chain links TRBV4-3 with TRBJ1-5; 7 nucleotides align to TRBD1. Trimming removed 1 base from V and 2 bases from J; junction bases left unmatched: 11. This CDR3 is built from 18 residues. Per the germline V gene, CDR1 is LGHNA and CDR2 is YSLEER. The CDR3 is CASSQGTAGGLGNQPQHF. As DNA, the CDR3 is TGCGCCAGCAGCCAAGGTACGGCAGGGGGATTGGGCAATCAGCCCCAGCATTTT.